The present entry profiles one T cell receptor beta chain with its context. Its antigen is unknown. The sample comes from a study of monozygotic twins with cystic fibrosis. Looking at the study overall: Roughly 3.2 micrograms of fragmented DNA underwent roughly 15 PCR cycles for library preparation. Study-wide results and limits: Low clonality (median about 0.0095) suggested a mostly naive repertoire.

Clones were sequenced by immunoSEQ multiplex PCR, and TCRdb holds only the in-frame ones, with some missing. The data show fewer than 15,000 clones, roughly 98% seen once. CDR1 is SEHNR, CDR2 FQNEAQ, per germline (reference sequence). Trimming cost V 2 bases and J 5 bases, with 14 bases left between them. The CDR3 contains 15 residues. This chain uses TRBV7-9 with TRBJ2-3; D unclear. The sample taken for sequencing was blood. The clonotype was recovered from a girl between 2 and 10 years old with cystic fibrosis. CDR3 DNA: TGTGCCAGCAGCTTAACCAATAGTAAGAGAGATACGCAGTATTTT. It specifies CASSLTNSKRDTQYF.